The rows below give T cell receptor beta chains drawn from one sample of a study of lung T cells in sarcoidosis with Löfgren's syndrome. Using its own MiXCR run on the reads, TCRdb lists one record per CDR3 protein. The sample lists 15,000 to 20,000 distinct CDR3 sequences, less than 25% occurring once. Sample: CD4+ T cells from PBMCs. These receptors were obtained from a human donor with sarcoidosis (Löfgren's syndrome or another form), or a control subject (not recorded which). The CDR3 runs from the conserved cysteine through the conserved F or W. D genes are given only for firm matches. Some rows mark clone size as missing; the rest say once, few, many or name a class of expanded clone.

>NA|many|TRBV12-3/TRBV12-4|TRBJ1-3
CASSLSGKGNTIYF
TGTGCCAGCAGTTTGAGCGGGAAAGGAAACACCATATATTTT
>TRBD2|many|TRBV3-1|TRBJ2-5
CASSQDVPAGGQETQYF
TGTGCCAGCAGCCAAGATGTGCCAGCGGGGGGCCAAGAGACCCAGTACTTC
>NA|NA|TRBV18|TRBJ2-5
CASSPKETQYF
TGTGCCAGCTCACCCAAAGAGACCCAGTACTTC
>TRBD2|few|TRBV29-1|TRBJ2-2
CSVGLAGPEVGELFF
TGCAGCGTTGGTTTAGCGGGACCAGAGGTCGGGGAGCTGTTTTTT
>NA|many|TRBV29-1|TRBJ2-1
CSVSGGPSYNEQFF
TGCAGCGTTAGTGGCGGGCCCTCCTACAATGAGCAGTTCTTC
>TRBD1|many|TRBV5-1|TRBJ2-7
CASSLGQGAHEQYF
TGCGCCAGCAGCTTAGGACAGGGCGCACACGAGCAGTACTTC
>NA|many|TRBV7-2|TRBJ1-1
CASSPRGDTEAFF
TGTGCCAGCAGCCCCCGGGGAGACACTGAAGCTTTCTTT
>TRBD1|medium-sized|TRBV27|TRBJ1-5
CASSLSRFPGQYQPQHF
TGTGCCAGCAGTTTATCCCGATTCCCGGGACAGTATCAGCCCCAGCATTTT
>NA|medium-sized|TRBV20-1|TRBJ1-2
CSAPPASGDWGYTF
TGCAGTGCGCCTCCCGCCTCAGGGGACTGGGGCTACACCTTC
>NA|many|TRBV11-3|TRBJ2-3
CASSLDRRGDTQYF
TGTGCCAGCAGCTTAGATCGGAGGGGAGATACGCAGTATTTT
>NA|many|TRBV12-3/TRBV12-4|TRBJ1-5
CASGLGRPGNQPQHF
TGTGCCAGCGGACTGGGCCGGCCGGGTAATCAGCCCCAGCATTTT
>NA|many|TRBV30|TRBJ2-1
CAWSAFFRDNEQFF
TGTGCCTGGAGTGCGTTCTTCAGGGACAATGAGCAGTTCTTC
>TRBD2|medium-sized|TRBV6-6|TRBJ2-1
CASSYSGTSGSNEQFF
TGTGCCAGCAGTTACTCAGGGACTAGCGGGAGCAATGAGCAGTTCTTC
>NA|few|TRBV30|TRBJ1-1
CASSPGGGRNEAFF
TGTGCCTCCTCCCCCGGCGGGGGGCGGAATGAAGCTTTCTTT
>NA|few|TRBV19|TRBJ1-5
CASSLSREGNQPQHF
TGTGCCAGTAGTTTGAGCAGGGAGGGCAATCAGCCCCAGCATTTT
>NA|many|TRBV6-1|TRBJ1-5
CARPGPQFQPQHF
TGTGCCAGACCCGGGCCCCAATTTCAGCCCCAGCATTTT
>NA|many|TRBV7-2|TRBJ2-1
CASSSGWAHNEQFF
TGTGCCAGCAGCTCTGGCTGGGCCCACAATGAGCAGTTCTTC
>NA|many|TRBV28|TRBJ2-1
CASSGWRAGSYNEQFF
TGTGCCAGCAGTGGGTGGAGGGCAGGATCCTACAATGAGCAGTTCTTC
>NA|medium-sized|TRBV28|TRBJ1-1
CASSLGVTEAFF
TGTGCCAGCAGTTTAGGGGTCACTGAAGCTTTCTTT
>NA|many|TRBV3-1|TRBJ2-3
CASQGGLLDTQYF
TGTGCCAGCCAGGGTGGACTTCTAGATACGCAGTATTTT
>TRBD1|many|TRBV5-1|TRBJ2-2
CASSLGTGGTGELFF
TGCGCCAGCAGCTTGGGGACAGGGGGCACCGGGGAGCTGTTTTTT
>NA|many|TRBV4-1|TRBJ1-5
CASSQDHETSLHQPQHF
TGCGCCAGCAGCCAAGATCATGAGACCTCTCTCCATCAGCCCCAGCATTTT
>TRBD1|NA|TRBV28|TRBJ1-1
CANRILGQANTEAFF
TGTGCCAACAGGATCTTGGGACAGGCGAACACTGAAGCTTTCTTT
>NA|many|TRBV14|TRBJ1-5
CASSQDTSPPSEGNQPQHF
TGTGCCAGCAGCCAAGACACTTCCCCCCCTTCAGAGGGCAATCAGCCCCAGCATTTT
>TRBD1|NA|TRBV6-1|TRBJ2-3
CAGTRGGGTDTQYF
TGTGCCGGCACCCGAGGGGGCGGCACAGATACGCAGTATTTT
>NA|many|TRBV7-3|TRBJ2-1
CASSSSGTPSGNEQFF
TGTGCCAGCAGCTCGTCGGGGACACCTTCGGGCAATGAGCAGTTCTTC
>TRBD1|many|TRBV2|TRBJ1-6
CASSADRGSSPLHF
TGTGCCAGCAGCGCGGACAGGGGTTCTTCACCCCTCCACTTT
>TRBD2|many|TRBV7-9|TRBJ2-7
CASSLQGLAGSAQYF
TGTGCCAGCAGCCTTCAGGGACTAGCGGGATCGGCGCAGTACTTC
>NA|many|TRBV20-1|TRBJ2-1
CSAPRPNEQFF
TGCAGTGCCCCTAGACCCAATGAGCAGTTCTTC
>NA|many|TRBV2|TRBJ2-5
CASSEETQYF
TGTGCCAGCAGTGAAGAGACCCAGTACTTC
>TRBD1|many|TRBV7-6|TRBJ2-5
CASSLDRGQETQYF
TGTGCCAGCAGCTTAGACAGGGGGCAAGAGACCCAGTACTTC
>NA|few|TRBV19|TRBJ2-5
CASSPALTTQETQYF
TGTGCCAGTAGTCCGGCCCTGACTACCCAAGAGACCCAGTACTTC
>TRBD1|medium-sized|TRBV6-1|TRBJ2-7
CASFGTGDYEQYF
TGTGCCAGCTTCGGGACAGGGGACTACGAGCAGTACTTC
>NA|medium-sized|TRBV25-1|TRBJ1-2
CASSGNRDGYTF
TGTGCCAGCAGTGGCAACAGAGATGGCTACACCTTC
>TRBD2|few|TRBV12-3/TRBV12-4|TRBJ2-5
CASSLNPSGKETQYF
TGTGCCAGCAGTTTAAACCCTAGCGGGAAAGAGACCCAGTACTTC
>NA|many|TRBV28|TRBJ2-3
CATRKTTDTQYF
TGTGCCACCAGAAAAACAACAGATACGCAGTATTTT
>TRBD1|medium-sized|TRBV6-1|TRBJ2-7
CASSRTGASSYEQYF
TGTGCCAGCAGCAGGACAGGCGCGAGCTCCTACGAGCAGTACTTC
>NA|NA|TRBV20-1|TRBJ2-1
CSVSASALQKHEQFF
TGCAGTGTTAGCGCTAGCGCACTCCAGAAGCATGAGCAGTTCTTC
>NA|medium-sized|TRBV7-6|TRBJ2-3
CASSPIGGLTDTQYF
TGTGCCAGCAGCCCGATAGGCGGGCTCACAGATACGCAGTATTTT
>NA|many|TRBV2|TRBJ2-6
CASRLGLGANVLTF
TGTGCCAGCAGGTTGGGTCTTGGGGCCAACGTCCTGACTTTC
>TRBD1|many|TRBV7-2|TRBJ2-3
CASSLDRGSTDTQYF
TGTGCCAGCAGCTTAGACAGGGGAAGCACAGATACGCAGTATTTT
>NA|medium-sized|TRBV6-6|TRBJ2-3
CASSYSASTDTQYF
TGTGCCAGCAGTTACTCGGCCAGCACAGATACGCAGTATTTT
>NA|NA|TRBV5-1|TRBJ2-5
CAGSLYRTEEIQYF
TGCGCCGGCAGCTTGTATAGGACCGAAGAGATCCAGTACTTC
>NA|NA|TRBV6-5|TRBJ2-1
CASMRAGHYNERFF
TGTGCCAGTATGAGAGCAGGTCACTACAATGAGCGGTTCTTC
>TRBD1|medium-sized|TRBV28|TRBJ1-5
CATQGTGPGGNQPQHF
TGTGCCACCCAAGGGACAGGGCCCGGTGGCAATCAGCCCCAGCATTTT
>NA|many|TRBV7-4|TRBJ2-7
CASRTTSTASYEQYF
TGTGCCAGCAGAACCACCTCGACGGCTTCCTACGAGCAGTACTTC
>TRBD1|medium-sized|TRBV28|TRBJ1-1
CASRTQGVTMNTEAFF
TGTGCCAGCAGAACGCAGGGGGTAACCATGAACACTGAAGCTTTCTTT
>NA|NA|TRBV18|TRBJ2-1
CASSPTENEQFF
TGTGCCAGCTCACCGACAGAGAATGAGCAGTTCTTC
>NA|many|TRBV6-1|TRBJ2-3
CASRPRGTDTQYF
TGTGCCAGCAGACCCCGGGGCACAGATACGCAGTATTTT